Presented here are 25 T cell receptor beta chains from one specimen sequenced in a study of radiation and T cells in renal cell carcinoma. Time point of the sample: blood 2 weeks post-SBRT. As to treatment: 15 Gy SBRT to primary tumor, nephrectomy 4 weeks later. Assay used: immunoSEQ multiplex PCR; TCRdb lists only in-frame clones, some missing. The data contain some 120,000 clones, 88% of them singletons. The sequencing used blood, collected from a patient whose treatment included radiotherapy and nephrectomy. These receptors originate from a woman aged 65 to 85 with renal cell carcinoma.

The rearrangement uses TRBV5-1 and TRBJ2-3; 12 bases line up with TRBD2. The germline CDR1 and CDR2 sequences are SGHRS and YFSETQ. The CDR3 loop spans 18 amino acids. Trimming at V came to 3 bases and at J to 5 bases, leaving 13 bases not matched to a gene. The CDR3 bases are TGCGCCAGCAGCTCTGGACTAGCGGGGACTCCAGGGGAAGATACGCAGTATTTT. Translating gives CASSSGLAGTPGEDTQYF.

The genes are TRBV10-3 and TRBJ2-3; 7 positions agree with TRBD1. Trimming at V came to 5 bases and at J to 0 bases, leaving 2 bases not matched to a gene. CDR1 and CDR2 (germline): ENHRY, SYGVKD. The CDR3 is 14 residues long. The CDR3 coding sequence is TGTGCCATCAGTCTACAGGGGAGCACAGATACGCAGTATTTT. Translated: CAISLQGSTDTQYF.

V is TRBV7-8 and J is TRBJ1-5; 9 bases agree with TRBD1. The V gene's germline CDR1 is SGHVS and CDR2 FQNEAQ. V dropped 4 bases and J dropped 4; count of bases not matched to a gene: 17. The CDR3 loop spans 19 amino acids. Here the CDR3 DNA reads TGTGCCAGCAGCTCCGACCGTCATTATGGGGGACAGGGAAATCAGCCCCAGCATTTT. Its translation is CASSSDRHYGGQGNQPQHF.

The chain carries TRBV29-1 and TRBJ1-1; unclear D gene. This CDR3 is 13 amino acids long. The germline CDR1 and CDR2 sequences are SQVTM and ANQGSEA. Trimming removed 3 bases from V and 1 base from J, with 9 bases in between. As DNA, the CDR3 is TGCAGCGTTGACTCAGTGGGGAACACTGAAGCTTTCTTT. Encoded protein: CSVDSVGNTEAFF.

CDR3 sequence: CASRTSHVSYNEQFF. Here the CDR3 DNA reads TGTGCCAGCAGAACGAGCCACGTCTCCTACAATGAGCAGTTCTTC. The rearrangement joins TRBV7-2 to TRBJ2-1; D call uncertain. The V and J ends lost 6 bases and 0 bases respectively, with 12 bases between them. The length of the CDR3 is 15 residues. Germline lookup yields CDR1 SGHTA and CDR2 FQGNSA.

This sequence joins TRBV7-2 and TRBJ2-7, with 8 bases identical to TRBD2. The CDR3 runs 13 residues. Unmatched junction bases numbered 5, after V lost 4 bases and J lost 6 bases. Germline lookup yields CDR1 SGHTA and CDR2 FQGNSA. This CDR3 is CASSYGLASEQYF. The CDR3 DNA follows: TGTGCCAGCAGCTACGGACTAGCCTCCGAGCAGTACTTC.

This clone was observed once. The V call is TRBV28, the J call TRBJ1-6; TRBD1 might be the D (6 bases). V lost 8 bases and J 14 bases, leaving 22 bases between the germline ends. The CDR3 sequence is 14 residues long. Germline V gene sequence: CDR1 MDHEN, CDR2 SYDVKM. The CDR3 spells CASLGAVVKSSLHF. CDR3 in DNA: TGTGCCAGCCTGGGGGCAGTGGTTAAATCATCCCTCCACTTT.

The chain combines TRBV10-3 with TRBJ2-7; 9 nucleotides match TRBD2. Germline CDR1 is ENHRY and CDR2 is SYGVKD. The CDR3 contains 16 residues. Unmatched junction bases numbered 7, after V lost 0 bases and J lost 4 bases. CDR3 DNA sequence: TGTGCCATCAGTGAGTCGGCAGCGGGGGGTTGGTACGAGCAGTACTTC. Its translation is CAISESAAGGWYEQYF.

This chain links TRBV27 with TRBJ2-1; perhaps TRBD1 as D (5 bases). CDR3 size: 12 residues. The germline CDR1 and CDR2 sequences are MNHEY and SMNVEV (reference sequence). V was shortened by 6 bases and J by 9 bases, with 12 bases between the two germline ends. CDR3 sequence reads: CASRSRVAEQFF. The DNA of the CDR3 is TGTGCCAGCAGGTCCAGGGTGGCTGAGCAGTTCTTC.

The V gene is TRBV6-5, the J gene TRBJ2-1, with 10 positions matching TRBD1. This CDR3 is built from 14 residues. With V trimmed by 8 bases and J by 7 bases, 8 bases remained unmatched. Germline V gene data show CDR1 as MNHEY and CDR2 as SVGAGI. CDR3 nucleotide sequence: TGTGCCAGCGGTCAAGGGGACAGGGGAAATGAGCAGTTCTTC. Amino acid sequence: CASGQGDRGNEQFF.

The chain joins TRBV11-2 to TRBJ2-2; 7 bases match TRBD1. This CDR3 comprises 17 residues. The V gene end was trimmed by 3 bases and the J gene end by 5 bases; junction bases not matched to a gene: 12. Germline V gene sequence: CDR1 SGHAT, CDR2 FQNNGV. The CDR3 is CASSLSRRQGGTGELFF. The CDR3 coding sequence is TGTGCCAGCAGCTTGAGTAGGAGACAGGGCGGGACCGGGGAGCTGTTTTTT. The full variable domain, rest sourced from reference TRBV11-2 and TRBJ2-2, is EAGVAQSPRYKIIEKRQSVAFWCNPISGHATLYWYQQILGQGPKLLIQFQNNGVVDDSQLPKDRFSAERLKGVDSTLKIQPAKLEDSAVYLCASSLSRRQGGTGELFFGEGSRLTVL.

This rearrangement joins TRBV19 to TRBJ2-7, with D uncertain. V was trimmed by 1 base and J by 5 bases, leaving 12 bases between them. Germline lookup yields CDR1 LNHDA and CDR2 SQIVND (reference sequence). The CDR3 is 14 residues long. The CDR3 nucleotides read TGTGCCAGTAGTATAGGGACGGTTCTCCACGAGCAGTACTTC. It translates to CASSIGTVLHEQYF.

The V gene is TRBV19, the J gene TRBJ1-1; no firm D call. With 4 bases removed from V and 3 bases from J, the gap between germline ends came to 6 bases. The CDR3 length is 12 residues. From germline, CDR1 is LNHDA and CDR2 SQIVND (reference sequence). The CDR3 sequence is CASSNRYTEAFF. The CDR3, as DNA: TGTGCCAGTAGTAACAGATACACTGAAGCTTTCTTT.

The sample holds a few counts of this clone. The DNA for the CDR3 is TGTGCCAGCAGCCCGGGGGACCACAACACTGAAGCTTTCTTT. Its protein product is CASSPGDHNTEAFF. The chain has TRBV11-3 and TRBJ1-1; D is possibly TRBD1 (5 bases). Germline CDR1 SGHNT, CDR2 YENEEA. The CDR3 covers 14 residues. Trimming took 5 bases from V and 2 from J, leaving 12 bases between them. Full variable domain (rest looked up from reference TRBV11-3 and TRBJ1-1): EAGVVQSPRYKIIEKKQPVAFWCNPISGHNTLYWYLQNLGQGPELLIRYENEEAVDDSQLPKDRFSAERLKGVDSTLKIQPAELGDSAVYLCASSPGDHNTEAFFGQGTRLTVV.

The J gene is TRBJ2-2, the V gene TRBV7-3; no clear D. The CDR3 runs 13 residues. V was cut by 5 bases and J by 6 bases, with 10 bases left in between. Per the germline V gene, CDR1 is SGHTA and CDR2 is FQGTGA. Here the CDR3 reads CASSPNGPGELFF. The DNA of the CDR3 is TGTGCCAGCAGCCCCAATGGACCCGGGGAGCTGTTTTTT.

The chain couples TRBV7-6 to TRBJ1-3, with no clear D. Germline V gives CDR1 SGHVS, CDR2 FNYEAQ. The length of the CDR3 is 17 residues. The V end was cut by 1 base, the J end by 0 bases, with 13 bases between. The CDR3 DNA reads TGTGCCAGCAGCTTAGATGGCAGATCCTTCTCTGGAAACACCATATATTTT. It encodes CASSLDGRSFSGNTIYF.

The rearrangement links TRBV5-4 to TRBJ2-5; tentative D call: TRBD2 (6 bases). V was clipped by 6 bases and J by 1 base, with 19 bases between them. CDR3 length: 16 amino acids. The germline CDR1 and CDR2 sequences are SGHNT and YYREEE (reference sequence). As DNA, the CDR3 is TGTGCCAGCAACACTCGGGCGGGGAGGTCCCAAGAGACCCAGTACTTC. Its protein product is CASNTRAGRSQETQYF.

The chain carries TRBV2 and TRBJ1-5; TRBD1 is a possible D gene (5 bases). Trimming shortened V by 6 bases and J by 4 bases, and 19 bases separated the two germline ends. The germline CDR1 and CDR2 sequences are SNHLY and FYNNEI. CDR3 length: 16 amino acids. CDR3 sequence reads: CASSSGHPSGNQPQHF. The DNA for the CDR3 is TGTGCCAGCAGCTCCGGACACCCGTCAGGGAATCAGCCCCAGCATTTT.

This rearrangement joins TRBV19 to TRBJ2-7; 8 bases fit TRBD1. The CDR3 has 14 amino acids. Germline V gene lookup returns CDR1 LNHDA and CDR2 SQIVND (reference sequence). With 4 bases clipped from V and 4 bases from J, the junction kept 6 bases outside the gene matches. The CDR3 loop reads CASSKTGGEYEQYF. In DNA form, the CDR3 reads TGTGCCAGTAGTAAAACAGGGGGAGAGTACGAGCAGTACTTC. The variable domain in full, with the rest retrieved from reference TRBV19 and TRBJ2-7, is DGGITQSPKYLFRKEGQNVTLSCEQNLNHDAMYWYRQDPGQGLRLIYYSQIVNDFQKGDIAEGYSVSREKKESFPLTVTSAQKNPTAFYLCASSKTGGEYEQYFGPGTRLTVT.

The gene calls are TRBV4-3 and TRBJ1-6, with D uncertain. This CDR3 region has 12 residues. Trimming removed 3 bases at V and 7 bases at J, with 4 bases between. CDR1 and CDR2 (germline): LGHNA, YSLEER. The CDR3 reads CASSHLNSPLHF. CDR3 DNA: TGCGCCAGCAGCCACTTGAATTCACCCCTCCACTTT.

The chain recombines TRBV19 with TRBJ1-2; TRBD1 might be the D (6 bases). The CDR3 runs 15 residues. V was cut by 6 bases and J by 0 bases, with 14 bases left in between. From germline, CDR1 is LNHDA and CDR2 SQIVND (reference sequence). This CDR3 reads CASRSRGKTNYGYTF. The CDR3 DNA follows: TGTGCCAGTAGGAGCAGGGGAAAGACTAACTATGGCTACACCTTC.

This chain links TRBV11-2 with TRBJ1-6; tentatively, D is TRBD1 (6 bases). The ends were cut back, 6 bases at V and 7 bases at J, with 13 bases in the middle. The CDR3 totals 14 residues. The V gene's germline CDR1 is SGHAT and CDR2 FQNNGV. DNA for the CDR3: TGTGCCAGCAGACTTGGACAGTTGAATTCACCCCTCCACTTT. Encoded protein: CASRLGQLNSPLHF. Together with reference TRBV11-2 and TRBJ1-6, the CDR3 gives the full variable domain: EAGVAQSPRYKIIEKRQSVAFWCNPISGHATLYWYQQILGQGPKLLIQFQNNGVVDDSQLPKDRFSAERLKGVDSTLKIQPAKLEDSAVYLCASRLGQLNSPLHFGNGTRLTVT.

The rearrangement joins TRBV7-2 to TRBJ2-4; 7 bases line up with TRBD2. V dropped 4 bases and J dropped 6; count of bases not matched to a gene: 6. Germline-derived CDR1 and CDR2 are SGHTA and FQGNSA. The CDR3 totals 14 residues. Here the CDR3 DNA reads TGTGCCAGCAGCTCCTTGACTAGCCGAAACATTCAGTACTTC. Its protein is CASSSLTSRNIQYF.

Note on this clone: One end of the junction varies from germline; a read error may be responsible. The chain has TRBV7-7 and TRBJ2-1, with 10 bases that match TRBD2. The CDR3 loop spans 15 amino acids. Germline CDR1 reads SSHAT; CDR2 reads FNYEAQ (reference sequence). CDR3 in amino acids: CASSLSGGAGNEQFF. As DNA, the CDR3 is TGTGCTAGCAGCTTGAGCGGGGGGGCAGGCAATGAGCAGTTCTTC.

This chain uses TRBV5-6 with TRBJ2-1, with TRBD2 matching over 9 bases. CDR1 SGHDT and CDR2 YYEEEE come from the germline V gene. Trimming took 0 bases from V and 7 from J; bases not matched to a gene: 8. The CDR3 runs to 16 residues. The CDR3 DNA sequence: TGTGCCAGCAGCTTGGGTAGGCTAGCGGGGATTAATGAGCAGTTCTTC. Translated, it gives CASSLGRLAGINEQFF. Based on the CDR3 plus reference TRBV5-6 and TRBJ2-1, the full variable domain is DAGVTQSPTHLIKTRGQQVTLRCSPKSGHDTVSWYQQALGQGPQFIFQYYEEEERQRGNFPDRFSGHQFPNYSSELNVNALLLGDSALYLCASSLGRLAGINEQFFGPGTRLTVL.